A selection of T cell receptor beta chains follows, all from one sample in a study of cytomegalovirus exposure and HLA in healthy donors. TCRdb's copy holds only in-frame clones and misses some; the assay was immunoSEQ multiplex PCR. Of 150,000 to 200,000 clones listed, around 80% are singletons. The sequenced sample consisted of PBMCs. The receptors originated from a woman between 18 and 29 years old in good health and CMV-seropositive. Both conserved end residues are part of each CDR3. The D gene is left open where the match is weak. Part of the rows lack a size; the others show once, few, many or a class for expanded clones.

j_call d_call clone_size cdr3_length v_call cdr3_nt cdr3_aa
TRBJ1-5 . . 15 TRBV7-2 TGTGCCAGCAGCTTAATTGGGAGGAGCAATCAGCCCCAGCATTTT CASSLIGRSNQPQHF
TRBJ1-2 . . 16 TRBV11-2 TGTGCCAGCAGCTTGATGGGGGGGGGTGATAACTATGGCTACACCTTC CASSLMGGGDNYGYTF
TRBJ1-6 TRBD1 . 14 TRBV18 TGTGCCAGCTCGTCTGGACAGGGGAATTCACCCCTCCACTTT CASSSGQGNSPLHF
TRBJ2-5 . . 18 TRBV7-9 TGTGCCAGCAGCTTTATGGGGATGAGACAGGCGCCGAGTGAGACCCAGTACTTC CASSFMGMRQAPSETQYF
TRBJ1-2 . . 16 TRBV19 TGTGCCAGTAGCCTTACCACCACGTCAGAGGAGAATGGCTACACCTTC CASSLTTTSEENGYTF
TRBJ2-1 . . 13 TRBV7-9 TGTGCCAGCAGCCCTAGCGACGGGAATGAGCAGTTCTTC CASSPSDGNEQFF
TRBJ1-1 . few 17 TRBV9 TGTGCCAGCAGGTCAAGCGTTCTGATCTTTATGAGGACTGAAGCTTTCTTT CASRSSVLIFMRTEAFF
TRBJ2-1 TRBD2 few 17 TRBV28 TGTGCCAGCAGTTTCAACTCACCGGGACTAGGAAATACGGAGCAGTTCTTC CASSFNSPGLGNTEQFF
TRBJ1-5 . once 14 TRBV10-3 TGTGCCATCAGTGAGTCTACAGGGCGAACGGCCCAGCATTTT CAISESTGRTAQHF
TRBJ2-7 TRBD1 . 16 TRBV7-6 TGTGCCAGCAGCGCCCTGACGGGACAGGGGTCCTACGAGCAGTACTTC CASSALTGQGSYEQYF
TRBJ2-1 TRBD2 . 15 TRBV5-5 TGTGCCAGCAGCGGGCTCGCGGGGGGTTACAATGAGCAGTTCTTC CASSGLAGGYNEQFF
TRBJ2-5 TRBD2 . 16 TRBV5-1 TGCGCCAGCAGCGCAAGCCTACTAGCGGGCGGGGAGACCCAGTACTTC CASSASLLAGGETQYF
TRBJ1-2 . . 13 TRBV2 TGTGCCAGCAGTGAGGAGGGTTTCGGTCGCTACACCTTC CASSEEGFGRYTF
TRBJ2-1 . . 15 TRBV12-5 TGTGCTAGTGGTTTGGTAATACAGTTATTCAATGAGCAGTTCTTC CASGLVIQLFNEQFF
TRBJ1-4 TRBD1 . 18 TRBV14 TGTGCCAGCAGCCAATCGACAGGGGTGTTCCGAACTAATGAAAAACTGTTTTTT CASSQSTGVFRTNEKLFF
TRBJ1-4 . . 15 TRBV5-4 TGTGCCAGCAGCCGCGGGTCGGGGTTTGGGGAAAAACTGTTTTTT CASSRGSGFGEKLFF
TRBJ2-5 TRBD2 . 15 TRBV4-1 TGCGCCAACAGGACTAGCGGGGCGTACCAAGAGACCCAGTACTTC CANRTSGAYQETQYF
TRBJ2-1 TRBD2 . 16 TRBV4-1 TGCGCCAGCAGCCAAGCGGGGGGACGCTCCTACAATGAGCAGTTCTTC CASSQAGGRSYNEQFF
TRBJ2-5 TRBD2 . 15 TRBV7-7 TGTGCTAGCAGAGCGGGGGGGCAATCTGGAGAGACCCAGTACTTC CASRAGGQSGETQYF
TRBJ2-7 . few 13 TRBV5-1 TGCGCCAGCAGCTTGGGGACACCCTACGAGCAGTACTTC CASSLGTPYEQYF
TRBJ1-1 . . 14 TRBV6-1 TGTGCCAGCAGTGAAGGGGAGGAAGTTACTGAAGCTTTCTTT CASSEGEEVTEAFF
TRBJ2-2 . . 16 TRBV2 TGTGCCAGCGGGGGTACGGGACACCTAAACACCGGGGAGCTGTTTTTT CASGGTGHLNTGELFF
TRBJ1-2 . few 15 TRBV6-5 TGTGCCAGCAGTTACTTTTACAGTTCTAACTATGGCTACACCTTC CASSYFYSSNYGYTF
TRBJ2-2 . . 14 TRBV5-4 TGTGCCAGCAGCCCCGGGACTAACACCGGGGAGCTGTTTTTT CASSPGTNTGELFF
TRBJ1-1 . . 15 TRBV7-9 TGTGCCAGCAGCTTATTGGGACACGGGGACACTGAAGCTTTCTTT CASSLLGHGDTEAFF
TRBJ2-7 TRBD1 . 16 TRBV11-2 TGTGCCAGCAGCTTAAGGGGACAGGGCAATATCTACGAGCAGTACTTC CASSLRGQGNIYEQYF
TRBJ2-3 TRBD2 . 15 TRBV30 TGTGCCTGGAGTGTACTAGCGGGCACCACAGATACGCAGTATTTT CAWSVLAGTTDTQYF
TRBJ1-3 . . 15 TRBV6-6 TGTGCCAGCAGTTACTCGAAACAACCGGGAAACACCATATATTTT CASSYSKQPGNTIYF
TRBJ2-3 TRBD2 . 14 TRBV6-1 TGTGCCAGCAGAGCGGGGGAGATCACAGATACGCAGTATTTT CASRAGEITDTQYF
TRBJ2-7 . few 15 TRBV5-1 TGCGCCAGCAGCTTGGCACGGGGGGCGCTTGACGAGCAGTACTTC CASSLARGALDEQYF
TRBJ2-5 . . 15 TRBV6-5 TGTGCCAGCGGGAATTACAGGGACCGAGTCGAGACCCAGTACTTC CASGNYRDRVETQYF
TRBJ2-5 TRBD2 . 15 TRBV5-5 TGTGCCAGCAGCCCTGGGACCCCGGGGGGAGAGACCCAGTACTTC CASSPGTPGGETQYF
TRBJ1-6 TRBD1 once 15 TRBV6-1 TGTGCCAGCAGTATAAGGACAGGGGACAATTCACCCCTCCACTTT CASSIRTGDNSPLHF
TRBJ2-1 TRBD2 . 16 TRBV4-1 TGCGCCAGCAGCCGGGGTGTACTAGCGGGGAGCAATGAGCAGTTCTTC CASSRGVLAGSNEQFF
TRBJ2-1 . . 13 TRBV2 TGTGCCAGCAGACCCGGTTCTGGCAATGAGCAGTTCTTC CASRPGSGNEQFF
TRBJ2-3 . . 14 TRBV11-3 TGTGCCAGCAGCTTAGAAGTTAGCTCAGATACGCAGTATTTT CASSLEVSSDTQYF
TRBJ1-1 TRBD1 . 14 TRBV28 TGTGCCAGCAAGGAACCGGGACAGGGAACTGAAGCTTTCTTT CASKEPGQGTEAFF
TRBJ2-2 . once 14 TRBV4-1 TGCGCCAGCAACAGGGATGCAGGCACCGGGGAGCTGTTTTTT CASNRDAGTGELFF
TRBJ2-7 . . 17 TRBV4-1 TGCGCCAGCAGCCAGTTCTCACCGAGGGGAGGTCGGTACGAGCAGTACTTC CASSQFSPRGGRYEQYF
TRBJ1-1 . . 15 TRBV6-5 TGTGCCAGCAGTTACTCGAATCGGGGGGACCTTGAAGCTTTCTTT CASSYSNRGDLEAFF
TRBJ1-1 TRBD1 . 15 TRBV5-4 TGTGCCAGCAAAAGGGGGACAGCGAGGAACACTGAAGCTTTCTTT CASKRGTARNTEAFF
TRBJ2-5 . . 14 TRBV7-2 TGTGCCAGCAGCTTAGCGGGGCAGGGTGAGACCCAGTACTTC CASSLAGQGETQYF
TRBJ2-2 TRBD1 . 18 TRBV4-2 TGTGCCAGCAGCGAGGGGGCAGCAACCCTTCCGAACACCGGGGAGCTGTTTTTT CASSEGAATLPNTGELFF
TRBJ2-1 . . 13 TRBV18 TGTGCCAGCTCACCTTACAGGGCCAATGAGCAGTTCTTC CASSPYRANEQFF
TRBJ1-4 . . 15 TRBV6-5 TGTGCCAGCAGTCCTTCGGGGGGCGCGGGTGAAAAACTGTTTTTT CASSPSGGAGEKLFF
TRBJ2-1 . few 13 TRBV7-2 TGTGCCAGCAGCTTACGGGGAAACAATGAGCAGTTCTTC CASSLRGNNEQFF
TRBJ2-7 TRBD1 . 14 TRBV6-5 TGTGCCAGCAGCGCCGGGACAGGTTCCTACGAGCAGTACTTC CASSAGTGSYEQYF
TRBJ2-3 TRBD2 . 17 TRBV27 TGTGCCAGCAGTTTATTCGGACTAGCGGGAGGGGACGATACGCAGTATTTT CASSLFGLAGGDDTQYF
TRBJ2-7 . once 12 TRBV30 TGTGCCTGGAATAAACAGGCCTACGAGCAGTACTTC CAWNKQAYEQYF